This T cell receptor beta chain was sequenced in a study of cytotoxic CD8 clonotypes in ibrutinib-treated CLL. Study-wide background: Average yields of about 260,000 productive templates and 94,082 productive rearrangements characterized the samples.

Target depth was 1 in 200,000 to 1 in 1 million T cells, about 10x per clonotype. The method was immunoSEQ multiplex PCR; TCRdb's version includes in-frame clones alone and lacks a portion of them. The table has around 60,000 clones, 45% to 60% seen once. As concerns this clone: Its antigen is currently unknown.

The CDR3 totals 17 residues. Per germline, CDR1 LNHDA and CDR2 SQIVND (reference sequence). Trimming took 3 bases from V and 1 from J; bases not matched to a gene: 9. General study points: Baseline clonality exceeded age-matched healthy donors and tracked circulating CD8+ T-cell counts. There were few public clonotypes, and on treatment they contracted or stayed stable.

The chain employs TRBV19 and TRBJ1-3; 7 nucleotides line up with TRBD1. The receptor was derived from a human donor with chronic lymphocytic leukemia. This specimen was PBMCs, taken after 12 months of ibrutinib treatment. As DNA, the CDR3 is TGTGCCAGTAGTATGATGCGGGACAGCTCGTCTGGAAACACCATATATTTT. This codes for CASSMMRDSSSGNTIYF.